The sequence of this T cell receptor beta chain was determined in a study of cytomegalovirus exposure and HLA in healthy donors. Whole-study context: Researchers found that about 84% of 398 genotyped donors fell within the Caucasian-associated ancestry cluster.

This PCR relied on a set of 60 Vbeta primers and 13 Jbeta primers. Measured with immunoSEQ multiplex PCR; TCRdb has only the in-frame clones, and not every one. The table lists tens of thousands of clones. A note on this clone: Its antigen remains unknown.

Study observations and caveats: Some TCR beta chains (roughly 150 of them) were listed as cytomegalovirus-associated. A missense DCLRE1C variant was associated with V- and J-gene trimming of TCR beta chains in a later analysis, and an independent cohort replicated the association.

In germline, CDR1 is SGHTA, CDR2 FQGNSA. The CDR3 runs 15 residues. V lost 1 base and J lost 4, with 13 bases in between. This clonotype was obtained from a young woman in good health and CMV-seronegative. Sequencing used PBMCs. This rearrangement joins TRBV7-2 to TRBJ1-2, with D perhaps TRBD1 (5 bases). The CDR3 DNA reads TGTGCCAGCAGCTTAGTCGAGGCGGGGGTCTATGGCTACACCTTC. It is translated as CASSLVEAGVYGYTF.